Each of the 26 T cell receptor beta chains below was sequenced from the same sample in a study of blood T cell repertoires in COVID-19. TCRdb keeps only in-frame clones here, not all; method: immunoSEQ multiplex PCR. Among tens of thousands of clones, about 82% were seen once, and the ten largest hold just under 25%. Sequences were obtained from peripheral blood. These receptors were obtained from a woman older than 75 with acute or convalescent COVID-19.

The V and J genes are TRBV18 and TRBJ1-4; D ambiguous. CDR3 length equals 15 residues. The germline gives CDR1 KGHSH, CDR2 LQKENI. V was clipped by 6 bases and J by 0 bases, with 11 bases between them. The CDR3 region is CASSLNQATNEKLFF. In DNA, the CDR3 is TGTGCCAGCTCCCTAAATCAGGCAACTAATGAAAAACTGTTTTTT. Full variable domain (rest looked up from reference TRBV18 and TRBJ1-4): NAGVMQNPRHLVRRRGQEARLRCSPMKGHSHVYWYRQLPEEGLKFMVYLQKENIIDESGMPKERFSAEFPKEGPSILRIQQVVRGDSAAYFCASSLNQATNEKLFFGSGTQLSVL.

V gene TRBV5-1 combines with J gene TRBJ2-5, with 14 bases fitting TRBD2. V lost 3 bases, J lost 3 bases, and 4 bases stayed unmatched. CDR3 length equals 16 residues. Germline V gives CDR1 SGHRS, CDR2 YFSETQ. The CDR3 sequence: CASSSRGLAGEETQYF. The CDR3, as DNA: TGCGCCAGCAGCTCGCGGGGACTAGCGGGAGAAGAGACCCAGTACTTC.

This chain connects TRBV5-1 to TRBJ2-5, with 7 bases fitting TRBD1. Per the germline V gene, CDR1 is SGHRS and CDR2 is YFSETQ. V gave up 4 bases and J gave up 2 bases; unmatched junction bases: 11. The CDR3 has 16 residues. CDR3 sequence: CASSVPQGRIQETQYF. The CDR3 DNA is TGCGCCAGCAGCGTGCCACAGGGGAGAATTCAAGAGACCCAGTACTTC.

The chain has TRBV7-9 and TRBJ2-3, with 11 bases lining up with TRBD1. Germline assignment: CDR1 SEHNR and CDR2 FQNEAQ (reference sequence). This CDR3 is built from 14 residues. V lost 5 bases, J lost 4 bases, and 2 bases stayed unmatched. The CDR3 loop reads CASSTGQGADTQYF. CDR3 coding DNA: TGTGCCAGCAGCACGGGACAGGGGGCAGATACGCAGTATTTT. Based on the CDR3 plus reference TRBV7-9 and TRBJ2-3, the full variable domain is DTGVSQNPRHKITKRGQNVTFRCDPISEHNRLYWYRQTLGQGPEFLTYFQNEAQLEKSRLLSDRFSAERPKGSFSTLEIQRTEQGDSAMYLCASSTGQGADTQYFGPGTRLTVL.

This chain uses TRBV19 with TRBJ1-1; no clear D gene. The CDR3 spans 14 residues. Trimming stripped 5 bases from V and 1 base from J, with 11 bases between. Looked up from germline, CDR1 is LNHDA and CDR2 is SQIVND (reference sequence). DNA for the CDR3: TGTGCCAGTAGTCCCTTAGAAGCGAACACTGAAGCTTTCTTT. It encodes CASSPLEANTEAFF. Full variable domain (rest looked up from reference TRBV19 and TRBJ1-1): DGGITQSPKYLFRKEGQNVTLSCEQNLNHDAMYWYRQDPGQGLRLIYYSQIVNDFQKGDIAEGYSVSREKKESFPLTVTSAQKNPTAFYLCASSPLEANTEAFFGQGTRLTVV.

This chain uses TRBV14 with TRBJ1-3, with no clear D. Trimming pared 4 bases from V and 4 bases from J, leaving 11 bases between. Germline V gene lookup returns CDR1 SGHDN and CDR2 FVKESK. This CDR3 region has 14 residues. The DNA for the CDR3 is TGTGCCAGCAGCCCCTCAGCGAAGGGAAACACCATATATTTT. This codes for CASSPSAKGNTIYF.

The J gene is TRBJ1-4, the V gene TRBV4-1; D call uncertain. Trimming stripped 1 base from V and 8 bases from J, with 8 bases between. Germline V gene sequence: CDR1 MGHRA, CDR2 YSYEKL. The CDR3 totals 13 residues. The CDR3 reads CASSQAASEKLFF. The CDR3 DNA is TGCGCCAGCAGCCAAGCCGCGTCCGAAAAACTGTTTTTT.

DNA for the CDR3: TGCAGTGCTAGTCGGAGGAACACTGAAGCTTTCTTT. Protein: CSASRRNTEAFF. This chain links TRBV20-1 with TRBJ1-1, with D hard to call. The CDR3 runs 12 residues. Germline-derived CDR1 and CDR2 are DFQATT and SNEGSKA (reference sequence). V lost 3 bases and J lost 1, with 6 bases in between.

The J gene is TRBJ1-4, the V gene TRBV6-1; D unresolved. Germline loops: CDR1 MNHNS, CDR2 SASEGT. Trimming took off 7 bases at V and 0 bases at J, with 12 bases between the two ends. CDR3 length: 15 residues. CDR3 residues: CASTPRLATNEKLFF. DNA of the CDR3: TGTGCCAGCACCCCTAGGCTTGCAACTAATGAAAAACTGTTTTTT.

The chain uses TRBV23-1 and TRBJ1-5; tentative D call: TRBD1 (5 bases). TRBV23-1 is an ORF; its function is uncertain. The CDR3 extends over 14 amino acids. The V end lost 4 bases, the J end lost 6 bases, and 13 bases lay between the germline ends. The CDR3 DNA reads TGCGCCAGCAGTCTTAGGGGAATCGGTCAGCCCCAGCATTTT. It codes for CASSLRGIGQPQHF.

The chain combines TRBV7-2 with TRBJ2-7, with 12 bases lining up with TRBD1. The CDR3 spans 15 residues. The germline V gene encodes CDR1 SGHTA and CDR2 FQGNSA. The trim removed 1 base at V and 9 bases at J, leaving 7 bases unmatched. CDR3 sequence: CASSLGGTGGGVQYF. Here the CDR3 DNA reads TGTGCCAGCAGCTTAGGGGGGACAGGGGGCGGCGTGCAGTACTTC. Using reference TRBV7-2 and TRBJ2-7 for the parts outside the CDR3, the full variable domain is GAGVSQSPSNKVTEKGKDVELRCDPISGHTALYWYRQSLGQGLEFLIYFQGNSAPDKSGLPSDRFSAERTGGSVSTLTIQRTQQEDSAVYLCASSLGGTGGGVQYFGPGTRLTVT.

This clone was found a few times. V usage is TRBV10-3 and J usage is TRBJ2-7, with TRBD2 as a possible D gene (6 bases). The CDR3 sequence is 12 residues long. Germline loops: CDR1 ENHRY, CDR2 SYGVKD. The V end lost 10 bases, the J end lost 5 bases, and 15 bases lay between the germline ends. The CDR3 loop is CATGGMSDEQYV. CDR3 nucleotides: TGTGCCACTGGAGGGATGTCCGACGAGCAGTACGTC.

The chain links TRBV29-1 to TRBJ1-5, with 7 nucleotides matching TRBD1. The ends lost 5 bases at V and 0 bases at J; junction bases unmatched: 4. The CDR3 is made up of 14 amino acids. The germline gives CDR1 SQVTM, CDR2 ANQGSEA. CDR3 nucleotide sequence: TGCAGCGTTTGGACAGGAGCTAGCAATCAGCCCCAGCATTTT. Amino acids: CSVWTGASNQPQHF.

V usage is TRBV6-2 or TRBV6-3 and J usage is TRBJ1-1, with D perhaps TRBD1 (6 bases). The CDR3 covers 14 residues. In germline, CDR1 is MNHEY, CDR2 SVGEGT. V lost 2 bases and J lost 5, with 12 bases in between. In DNA, the CDR3 is TGTGCCAGCAGTTACGGGGGCCCGAGGACTGAAGCTTTCTTT. Translation: CASSYGGPRTEAFF.

This clone was picked up a small number of times. The V gene is TRBV28, the J gene TRBJ1-1; D remains unclear. CDR3 length: 11 residues. Germline V gene sequence: CDR1 MDHEN, CDR2 SYDVKM. Between the trimmed V and J ends, which lost 3 bases and 13 bases, there was a span of 12 bases. This CDR3 reads CASSFQLGLFF. CDR3 coding DNA: TGTGCCAGCAGTTTTCAGCTTGGGCTTTTCTTT.

The chain combines TRBV3-1 (or the pseudogene TRBV3-2) with TRBJ2-1; D gene uncertain. The CDR3 extends over 12 amino acids. V was trimmed by 3 bases and J by 9 bases, leaving 9 bases between them. Germline V gene sequence: CDR1 LGHDT, CDR2 YNNKEL (reference sequence). The CDR3 bases are TGTGCCAGCAGCCACCCGCGAGGTGAGCAGTTCTTC. This encodes CASSHPRGEQFF.

This clone appeared a few times. The chain combines TRBV29-1 with TRBJ1-2; 8 bases align to TRBD1. The CDR3 is 14 amino acids. Trimming took 7 bases from V and 5 from J; bases not matched to a gene: 12. Germline CDR1 and CDR2: SQVTM and ANQGSEA. The CDR3 protein is CSATPGTGGYGYTF. CDR3 DNA: TGCAGCGCTACCCCCGGAACAGGGGGTTATGGCTACACCTTC.

J is TRBJ2-5 and V is TRBV5-1; TRBD1 is a possible D gene (6 bases). This CDR3 has 14 residues. Germline V CDR1 and CDR2: SGHRS, YFSETQ. V was trimmed by 3 bases and J by 3 bases, leaving 12 bases between them. The CDR3 sequence is CASSSWRTEETQYF. In nucleotides, the CDR3 is TGCGCCAGCAGCTCTTGGAGGACAGAAGAGACCCAGTACTTC.

The chain has TRBV21-1 and TRBJ2-7; the D segment call TRBD2 is taken from the table without a DNA check. TRBV21-1 is classified as a pseudogene. This CDR3 contains 13 residues. CDR3 sequence (DNA): TGTGCCAGCAGCCGTGGACTAGCGCGGGAGCAGTACGTC. It encodes CASSRGLAREQYV.

V and J are TRBV28 and TRBJ1-2; possibly TRBD1 for D (5 bases). The ends were cut back, 7 bases at V and 8 bases at J, with 17 bases in the middle. This CDR3 contains 13 residues. CDR1 and CDR2 (germline): MDHEN, SYDVKM. The CDR3 DNA reads as TGTGCCAGCAAATTGACAGTGGAGGGCGGCTACACCTTC. This translates into CASKLTVEGGYTF.

J is TRBJ1-6 and V is TRBV3-1 (or the pseudogene TRBV3-2); D perhaps matches TRBD1 (5 bases). Trimming removed 7 bases from V and 6 bases from J, with 10 bases in between. The CDR3 has 13 amino acids. Germline loops: CDR1 LGHDT, CDR2 YNNKEL (reference sequence). The CDR3 here is CASNRGGNSPLHF. The CDR3 coding sequence is TGTGCCAGCAACCGGGGGGGTAATTCACCCCTCCACTTT.

This clone is a singleton in its sample. J is TRBJ2-2 and V is TRBV11-3; D not resolved. Looked up from germline, CDR1 is SGHNT and CDR2 is YENEEA. CDR3 size: 12 residues. Trimming pared 5 bases from V and 7 bases from J, leaving 8 bases between. The CDR3 here is CASSARYGELFF. In DNA form, the CDR3 reads TGTGCCAGCAGCGCCCGGTACGGGGAGCTGTTTTTT.

In its sample, this clone was seen once. The V call is TRBV10-3, the J call TRBJ2-1; 13 positions agree with TRBD2. The CDR3 spans 14 residues. The germline V gene encodes CDR1 ENHRY and CDR2 SYGVKD. After removal of 9 bases from V and 7 bases from J, the junction contained 6 bases not matched to a gene. Here the CDR3 reads CAMRTSGGQNEQFF. CDR3 sequence (DNA): TGTGCCATGAGGACTAGCGGGGGTCAGAATGAGCAGTTCTTC.

The J gene is TRBJ1-1, the V gene TRBV5-1; the match to TRBD1 covers 7 bases. V lost 2 bases and J lost 0; bases outside the gene matches: 1. Germline V gives CDR1 SGHRS, CDR2 YFSETQ. The CDR3 extends over 14 amino acids. The CDR3 DNA sequence: TGCGCCAGCAGCTTTGACAGGGTGAACACTGAAGCTTTCTTT. Protein sequence: CASSFDRVNTEAFF.

The chain employs TRBV27 and TRBJ1-2; 9 positions agree with TRBD1. Trimming at V came to 5 bases and at J to 4 bases, leaving 5 bases not matched to a gene. Germline lookup yields CDR1 MNHEY and CDR2 SMNVEV (reference sequence). The CDR3 length is 14 residues. CDR3 bases: TGTGCCAGCAGTCGGGACAGGGATATCTATGGCTACACCTTC. The encoded protein is CASSRDRDIYGYTF.

The rearrangement links TRBV7-2 to TRBJ2-1, with TRBD2 matching 8 bases. CDR1 is SGHTA, CDR2 FQGNSA, per germline. V dropped 3 bases and J dropped 0; count of bases not matched to a gene: 1. This CDR3 comprises 15 residues. The CDR3 region is CASSLSGSSYNEQFF. The CDR3 DNA reads TGTGCCAGCAGCTTGAGCGGGAGCTCCTACAATGAGCAGTTCTTC.